The 8 T cell receptor beta chains below come from one sample, sequenced in a study of shared clonotypes between healthy human individuals. The repertoire was sequenced with immunoSEQ multiplex PCR; TCRdb's copy has only in-frame clones and lacks some. This sample has approximately 400,000 clones, with approximately 96% found just once. Sequences were obtained from memory CD8+ T cells sorted from blood. Subset given: CD45RO+ cells pooled with CCR7-negative TemRA cells. The receptors here all came from a man aged 30 to 39 in good health.

The rearrangement uses TRBV6-5 and TRBJ2-5; 10 nucleotides align to TRBD2. Germline V gene lookup returns CDR1 MNHEY and CDR2 SVGAGI. CDR3 length equals 15 residues. V gave up 6 bases and J gave up 5 bases; unmatched junction bases: 9. The CDR3 DNA sequence: TGTGCCAGCAGCCGGGGGAGCGGGAGGGGGGAGACCCAGTACTTC. Its translation: CASSRGSGRGETQYF.

This clone was observed a single time. The gene calls are TRBV4-1 and TRBJ2-7; D is perhaps TRBD2 (6 bases). Germline V gene data show CDR1 as MGHRA and CDR2 as YSYEKL. With 5 bases removed from V and 6 bases from J, the gap between germline ends came to 20 bases. The length of the CDR3 is 15 residues. The CDR3 coding sequence is TGCGCCAGCAGCTTCCGTCCGGGAGCCCTCCGCGAGCAGTACTTC. It codes for CASSFRPGALREQYF.

This clone appeared a few times. In the same sample, other DNA sequences code for this CDR3. The V and J genes are TRBV28 and TRBJ1-1, with a tentative D call TRBD1 (5 bases). V was shortened by 3 bases and J by 2 bases, with 7 bases between the two germline ends. The CDR3 runs to 13 residues. The germline V gene has CDR1 MDHEN and CDR2 SYDVKM. In DNA, the CDR3 is TGTGCCAGCAGTTTCCAGGGAAACACTGAAGCTTTCTTT. It encodes CASSFQGNTEAFF.

The table lists this clone with a count of one. The gene calls are TRBV19 and TRBJ1-5; no clear D gene. CDR3 size: 14 residues. Germline V gene data show CDR1 as LNHDA and CDR2 as SQIVND (reference sequence). V was trimmed by 0 bases and J by 3 bases, leaving 6 bases between them. DNA of the CDR3: TGTGCCAGTAGTATAGATCTTTACAATCAGCCCCAGCATTTT. It is translated as CASSIDLYNQPQHF. The variable domain in full, completed from reference TRBV19 and TRBJ1-5, reads DGGITQSPKYLFRKEGQNVTLSCEQNLNHDAMYWYRQDPGQGLRLIYYSQIVNDFQKGDIAEGYSVSREKKESFPLTVTSAQKNPTAFYLCASSIDLYNQPQHFGDGTRLSIL.

The chain couples TRBV5-1 to TRBJ2-5; D gene unclear. The CDR3 is 16 amino acids. Germline V gene data show CDR1 as SGHRS and CDR2 as YFSETQ. V was trimmed by 2 bases and J by 5 bases, leaving 19 bases between them. CDR3 in DNA: TGCGCCAGCAGCTTATCGACCCGACTGGGTTCGGAGACCCAGTACTTC. As protein: CASSLSTRLGSETQYF.

The chain couples TRBV11-2 to TRBJ1-1; no clear D. The CDR3 has 16 amino acids. Trimming removed 1 base at V and 1 base at J, with 13 bases between. CDR1 is SGHAT and CDR2 is FQNNGV in the germline V gene. DNA for the CDR3: TGTGCCAGCAGCTTAGGGCCGGAGGGTTGGAACACTGAAGCTTTCTTT. Its protein product is CASSLGPEGWNTEAFF.

This sequence joins TRBV27 and TRBJ1-1; a possible D gene is TRBD1 (5 bases). Germline-derived CDR1 and CDR2 are MNHEY and SMNVEV (reference sequence). Trimming cost V 2 bases and J 0 bases, with 7 bases left between them. This CDR3 has 14 amino acids. CDR3: CASSLGQMNTEAFF. Written as DNA, the CDR3 is TGTGCCAGCAGTTTAGGACAAATGAACACTGAAGCTTTCTTT.

Comment on this clone: This same CDR3 is encoded by further DNA sequences in the sample. J is TRBJ2-1 and V is TRBV28, with D tentatively TRBD2 (6 bases). Trimming stripped 1 base from V and 4 bases from J, with 8 bases between. CDR1 is MDHEN, CDR2 SYDVKM, per germline. This CDR3 region has 14 residues. DNA for the CDR3: TGTGCCAGCAGTTTATTGGCGGGGTACAATGAGCAGTTCTTC. This gives the protein CASSLLAGYNEQFF.